This TCR beta chain was captured in a study of technical replicates of blood from a few donors. Germline V gives CDR1 MNHNY, CDR2 SVGAGI (reference sequence). The CDR3 spans 14 residues. J lost 1 base, V lost 7 bases, and 7 bases had no gene match. Sequencing was performed with immunoSEQ multiplex PCR; in TCRdb, only in-frame clones are kept and a portion is missing. Of 65,000 to 95,000 clones listed, nearly 98% were seen once; the top ten hold approximately 0.14%. Sequencing was performed on T cells isolated from PBMCs. V usage is TRBV6-6 and J usage is TRBJ2-7, with TRBD1 matching over 7 bases. The TCR sequence derives from a human donor in good health. This CDR3 is CASTPWDSSYEQYF. The CDR3 DNA sequence: TGTGCCAGCACCCCTTGGGACAGTTCCTACGAGCAGTACTTC.